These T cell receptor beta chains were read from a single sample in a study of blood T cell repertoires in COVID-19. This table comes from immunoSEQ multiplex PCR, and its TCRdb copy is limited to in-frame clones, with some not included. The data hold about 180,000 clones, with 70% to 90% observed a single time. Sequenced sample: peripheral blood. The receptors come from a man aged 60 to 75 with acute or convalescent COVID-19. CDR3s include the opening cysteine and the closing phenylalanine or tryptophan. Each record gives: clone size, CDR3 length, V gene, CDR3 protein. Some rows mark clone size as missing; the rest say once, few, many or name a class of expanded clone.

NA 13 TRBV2 CASSEAILAGQFF
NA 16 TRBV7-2 CASSITRAGGHNEQFF
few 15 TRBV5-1 CASSTPTGTYNEQFF
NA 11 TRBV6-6 CASTPGKGYTF
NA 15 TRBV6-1 CASSDYRAGDSPLHF
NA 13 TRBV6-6 CATHGDFNSPLHF
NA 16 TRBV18 CASSPPGQQSSYEQYF
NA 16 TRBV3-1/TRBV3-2 CASSQDGTRYNSPLHF
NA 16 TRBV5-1 CASSSRGTGVNYGYTF
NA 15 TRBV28 CASSPDSYSNQPQHF
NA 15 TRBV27 CASRPPTGTEDIQYF
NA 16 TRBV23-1 CASSHGQGDHQETQYF
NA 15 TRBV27 CASGIRQGSGNTIYF
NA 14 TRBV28 CASSPGGTDSPLHF
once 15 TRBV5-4 CASSSVASSYNEQFF
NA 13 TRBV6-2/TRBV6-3 CASSYALNQPQHF
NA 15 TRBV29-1 CSVEGLAGGQYEQYF
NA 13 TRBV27 CASSNPGRDTQYF
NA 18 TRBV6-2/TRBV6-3 CASSYSRRLAGESYEQYF
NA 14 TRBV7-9 CASSFRQGVHEQYF
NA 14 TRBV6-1 CASSEAYSLYEQYF
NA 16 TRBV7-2 CASSLRTSGDYNEQFF
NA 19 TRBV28 CASSPRDRGHAWSNYEQYF
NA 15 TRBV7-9 CASSTSEERTDTQYF
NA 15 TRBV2 CASVITGKAQETQYF
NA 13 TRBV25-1 CASTELAGDEQYF
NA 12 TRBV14 CASSSGTSGQFF
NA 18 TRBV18 CASSLSSTGQGRGEPQHF
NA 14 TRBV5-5 CASSLFHTNTEAFF
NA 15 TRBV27 CASSRMDRTNTEAFF
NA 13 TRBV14 CASSPTDKNIQYF
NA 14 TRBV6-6 CASSYTGRNEKLFF
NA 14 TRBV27 CASRGTGVNQPQHF
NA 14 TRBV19 CVSSGTRSGNTIYF
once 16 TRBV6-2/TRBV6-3 CASSPRLAGGPYEQYF
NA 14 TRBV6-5 CASSYSGGTQPQHF
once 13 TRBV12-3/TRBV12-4 CASSLGAGTEAFF
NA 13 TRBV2 CASSKQGTDTQYF
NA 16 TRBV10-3 CAITEGAGGSYNEQFF
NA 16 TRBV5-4 CASSQQMRLAAGELFF
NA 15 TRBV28 CASSFFREVVETQYF
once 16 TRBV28 CASSLWGTGGNQPQHF
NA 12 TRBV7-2 CASSSRGEKLFF
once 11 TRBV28 CASTRGGEQYF
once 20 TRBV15 CATSRDVPGTGQGGYGELFF
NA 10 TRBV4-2 CASGRDEQFF
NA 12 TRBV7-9 CASSFPSGEQYF
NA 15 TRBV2 CASSPGGGGNQPQHF
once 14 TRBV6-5 CASRGTATNQPQHF
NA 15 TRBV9 CASSAQGAFKDTQYF
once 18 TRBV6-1 CASSEAPASGRTIDTQYF
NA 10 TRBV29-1 CSVETDEQFF
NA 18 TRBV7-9 CASSLATLAGPTYNEQFF
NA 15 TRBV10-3 CAISGDRESNQPQHF